A single sample gave rise to the 16 T cell receptor beta chains below, sequenced in a study of T cell changes during pregnancy in multiple sclerosis. Profiling relied on immunoSEQ multiplex PCR, and the TCRdb table lists in-frame clones only, not all of them. The sample holds approximately 100,000 clones, about 94% seen once. The specimen was peripheral blood, collected before pregnancy. The receptors stem from a female donor with multiple sclerosis, enrolled in a pregnancy study.

The chain's CDR3 is CSVEDTVSGRVSGTGELFF. CDR3 in DNA: TGCAGCGTTGAAGACACAGTTAGCGGGAGGGTTTCAGGCACCGGGGAGCTGTTTTTT. The chain uses TRBV29-1 and TRBJ2-2, with 11 nucleotides matching TRBD2. V shed 0 bases, J shed 4 bases, and the junction held 13 bases outside the gene matches. Germline V CDR1 and CDR2: SQVTM, ANQGSEA. The CDR3 totals 19 residues.

This chain links TRBV28 with TRBJ1-5, with D possibly TRBD1 on 6 matching bases. The CDR3 runs to 15 residues. Germline V CDR1 and CDR2: MDHEN, SYDVKM. With 4 bases removed from V and 6 bases from J, the gap between germline ends came to 16 bases. The CDR3 nucleotides read TGTGCCAGCAGTTCCTCGGGGGGCGTTGGTCAGCCCCAGCATTTT. Protein: CASSSSGGVGQPQHF.

V usage is TRBV28 and J usage is TRBJ1-5; 9 bases line up with TRBD1. Germline V gives CDR1 MDHEN, CDR2 SYDVKM. CDR3 length: 16 residues. After removal of 0 bases from V and 4 bases from J, the junction contained 4 bases not matched to a gene. CDR3 in amino acids: CASSLWTGQGNQPQHF. The CDR3, as DNA: TGTGCCAGCAGTTTATGGACGGGACAGGGAAATCAGCCCCAGCATTTT.

The chain joins TRBV5-1 to TRBJ1-1; TRBD1 is a possible D gene (5 bases). Per the germline V gene, CDR1 is SGHRS and CDR2 is YFSETQ. Trimming cost V 0 bases and J 1 base, with 10 bases left between them. The CDR3 is made up of 15 amino acids. DNA for the CDR3: TGCGCCAGCAGCTTGGCAGTTGGACAGAACACTGAAGCTTTCTTT. This encodes CASSLAVGQNTEAFF.

This chain uses TRBV27 with TRBJ2-7; D gene ambiguous. Germline lookup yields CDR1 MNHEY and CDR2 SMNVEV (reference sequence). V was pared by 0 bases and J by 3 bases, with 9 bases between. There are 14 residues in the CDR3. In nucleotides, the CDR3 is TGTGCCAGCAGTTTATCGATGCAGGTCTACGAGCAGTACTTC. Encoded protein: CASSLSMQVYEQYF.

The V gene is TRBV30, the J gene TRBJ2-1; 10 bases align to TRBD2. The germline gives CDR1 GTSNPN, CDR2 SVGIG (reference sequence). The CDR3 is made up of 14 amino acids. The V segment lost 5 bases and the J segment 2 bases; nucleotides outside the gene matches: 3. In nucleotides, the CDR3 is TGTGCCTGGGGAAGCGGGAGGGCCTACAATGAGCAGTTCTTC. Its protein is CAWGSGRAYNEQFF.

This clone was seen just once. J is TRBJ2-5 and V is TRBV18; 12 nucleotides line up with TRBD2. V was pared by 2 bases and J by 6 bases, with 10 bases of the junction left unmatched. The CDR3 loop spans 17 amino acids. Looked up from germline, CDR1 is KGHSH and CDR2 is LQKENI. The CDR3 sequence: CASSPTGLLAGGKTQYF. The CDR3 nucleotides read TGTGCCAGCTCACCAACTGGCCTACTAGCGGGGGGCAAGACCCAGTACTTC.

The chain carries TRBV10-1 and TRBJ2-3, with TRBD2 identical over 9 bases. The trim removed 8 bases at V and 3 bases at J, leaving 6 bases unmatched. The CDR3 length is 14 residues. CDR1 is WNHNN and CDR2 is SYGVQD in the germline V gene (reference sequence). CDR3 amino acids: CASSAGGRTDTQYF. In nucleotides, the CDR3 is TGCGCCAGCTCAGCGGGAGGTAGGACAGATACGCAGTATTTT.

A note on this clone: The sample holds other DNA sequences that translate to the same CDR3. The chain joins TRBV27 to TRBJ2-2; a possible D gene is TRBD1 (5 bases). Germline CDR1 reads MNHEY; CDR2 reads SMNVEV (reference sequence). This CDR3 is built from 15 residues. Between the trimmed V and J ends, which lost 2 bases and 4 bases, there was a span of 11 bases. In DNA form, the CDR3 reads TGTGCCAGCAGTTTAGGCAGGGCGAGCACCGGGGAGCTGTTTTTT. Residues: CASSLGRASTGELFF.

The chain employs TRBV11-1 and TRBJ2-7; 9 bases line up with TRBD2. The CDR3 is 16 amino acids. The V gene end was trimmed by 4 bases and the J gene end by 2 bases; junction bases not matched to a gene: 9. Looked up from germline, CDR1 is SGHAT and CDR2 is FQDESV (reference sequence). Here the CDR3 reads CASSSPRLAVTYEQYF. The CDR3 region has the DNA TGTGCCAGCAGCTCCCCCCGACTAGCGGTAACCTACGAGCAGTACTTC.

V gene TRBV7-2 combines with J gene TRBJ2-3; D ambiguous. Trimming left V 1 base short and J 4 bases short, with 12 bases between. CDR3 length equals 15 residues. In germline, CDR1 is SGHTA, CDR2 FQGNSA. CDR3 in amino acids: CASSLGSSIPDTQYF. The CDR3, as DNA: TGTGCCAGCAGCTTAGGCTCCAGTATCCCAGATACGCAGTATTTT.

In DNA form, the CDR3 reads TGCGCCAGCAGCCCGACACGACAGGTTAGCAATCAGCCCCAGCATTTT. This sequence encodes CASSPTRQVSNQPQHF. The genes are TRBV4-1 and TRBJ1-5, with a possible D match to TRBD1 (6 bases). Trimming shortened V by 4 bases and J by 0 bases, and 13 bases separated the two germline ends. There are 16 residues in the CDR3. CDR1 is MGHRA, CDR2 YSYEKL, per germline.

V is TRBV28 and J is TRBJ2-5; 8 positions agree with TRBD2. CDR1 is MDHEN and CDR2 is SYDVKM in the germline V gene. The CDR3 is 18 residues long. The V gene end was trimmed by 3 bases and the J gene end by 6 bases; junction bases not matched to a gene: 18. This CDR3 is CASSFGVTGFGGRKTQYF. In nucleotides, the CDR3 is TGTGCCAGCAGTTTTGGGGTCACAGGGTTTGGCGGGAGGAAGACCCAGTACTTC.

The chain uses TRBV10-3 and TRBJ2-2; no definite D call. This CDR3 contains 18 residues. Germline V gene sequence: CDR1 ENHRY, CDR2 SYGVKD. V shed 2 bases and J shed 0 bases, with 16 bases lying between them. CDR3 bases: TGTGCCATCAGTGAGAAGGAGTTTGGGTTATCGAACACCGGGGAGCTGTTTTTT. Residues: CAISEKEFGLSNTGELFF.

In its sample, this clone was seen once. V is TRBV9 and J is TRBJ2-7; TRBD1 is a possible D gene (5 bases). The V gene's germline CDR1 is SGDLS and CDR2 YYNGEE. V dropped 4 bases and J dropped 2 bases, with 16 bases sitting between them. The CDR3 totals 15 residues. The CDR3 DNA reads TGTGCCAGCAGCCCCCGAAGTGGGGCCACCTACGAGCAGTACTTC. It encodes CASSPRSGATYEQYF.

For this clone: The sample holds other DNA sequences that translate to the same CDR3. The DNA of the CDR3 is TGTGCCAGCAGTTTCACAGGTAGCAATCAGCCCCAGCATTTT. This encodes CASSFTGSNQPQHF. This chain connects TRBV27 to TRBJ1-5; TRBD1 is a possible D gene (5 bases). V was cut by 3 bases and J by 0 bases, with 6 bases left in between. This CDR3 contains 14 residues. Germline V gene sequence: CDR1 MNHEY, CDR2 SMNVEV (reference sequence).